This TCR beta chain was sequenced for a study of OX40 agonist ivuxolimab in advanced cancers. Study overall: Previous treatment with anti-PD-1, anti-PD-L1 or anti-CTLA-4 therapy was allowed; about 44% had received some. General study findings and limits: Individuals who were partial responders at 0.1-3.0 mg/kg had clonal expansion that ranked among the lowest.

The length of the CDR3 is 14 residues. Deletions cut 4 bases from V and 7 bases from J, with 17 bases between. Germline V gene data show CDR1 as LNHNV and CDR2 as YYDKDF (reference sequence). Sequenced by immunoSEQ multiplex PCR; TCRdb stores in-frame clones only, minus some. Of around 60,000 clones detected, approximately 86% appear once; the ten largest clones hold 0.8% to 1%. A word on this clone: What it binds is unknown.

The TCR comes from an adult with an advanced solid tumor such as melanoma, head and neck, liver or kidney cancer. The chain has TRBV15 and TRBJ2-7; D might be TRBD1 or TRBD2, each matching 5 bases. This specimen consisted of CD4+ or CD8+ T cells sorted from blood, obtained in a trial of the OX40 agonist ivuxolimab. CDR3 nucleotide sequence: TGTGCCACCAGCACTCACTCGGGACCCTTGGAGCAGTACTTC. It yields the protein CATSTHSGPLEQYF.